This T cell receptor (beta chain) was obtained from a study of cytomegalovirus exposure and HLA in healthy donors. This clone was counted only a few times. The PCR contained 60 Vbeta and 13 Jbeta primers. Assay used: immunoSEQ multiplex PCR; TCRdb lists only in-frame clones, some missing. The sample shows about 120,000 clones, 80% of them seen only once. Nominally healthy donors provided the samples, though records likely missed some immune exposures. Germline-derived CDR1 and CDR2 are SQVTM and ANQGSEA. The CDR3 spans 14 residues. The ends lost 1 base at V and 6 bases at J; junction bases unmatched: 6.

The sequence was obtained from a man aged 25 to 40 in good health and CMV-seronegative. Material: PBMCs. J is TRBJ2-1 and V is TRBV29-1; TRBD2 agrees at 7 bases. The chain's CDR3 is CSVEGWASGNEQFF. The CDR3 DNA reads TGCAGCGTTGAAGGGTGGGCTAGCGGCAATGAGCAGTTCTTC.